This T cell receptor (beta chain) is drawn from a study of T cells in Graves' hyperthyroidism and ophthalmopathy (dated 2019 in TCRdb). In terms of the full investigation: Peripheral blood samples were taken at the time of initial diagnosis, prior to any treatment. To identify TCR V-J signatures that set the groups apart, the researchers used a discovery cohort of 100 patients, made up of 40 to 45 with Graves' ophthalmopathy and 57 with stable Graves' hyperthyroidism. Prospective prediction of ophthalmopathy was tested in an independent validation cohort consisting of 18 hyperthyroidism patients and approximately 16 patients who later progressed to ophthalmopathy. The roughly 91 discovery patients were randomly split 7:3 into training and test sets. In several Graves' hyperthyroidism patients, the study also compared T-cell repertoires from thyroid tissue with T-cell repertoires from blood. After sampling, hyperthyroidism patients received methimazole starting at 30 mg daily, and ophthalmopathy patients received high-dose intravenous methylprednisolone. The paper describes TCR Vbeta CDR3 sequencing of 135 peripheral blood samples, made up of about 41 ophthalmopathy patients, around 78 hyperthyroidism patients and 17 progressor patients. Study-level results and caveats: Blood samples also contained most of the expanded thyroid clonotypes (frequency above 0.001), which suggests that blood repertoires may reflect thyroid immune responses. In cross-validation, a model built on a 13 V-J signature told ophthalmopathy apart from stable hyperthyroidism with approximately 90% sensitivity and roughly 83% specificity, and in testing the same model reached 80%/75%. During validation, the model predicted progression to ophthalmopathy a median of about 6.5 months ahead of onset, with roughly 65% sensitivity and more than 72% specificity. No statistical method was used to fix the sample size in advance, and group allocation was not hidden from the investigators.

Graves' hyperthyroidism was defined as stable when no progression to ophthalmopathy occurred over 18 months of follow-up. The hyperthyroidism patients were between 18 and 65 years old and newly diagnosed, with a disease duration of less than 2 months. Patients with uncontrolled infections, other autoimmune diseases, pregnancy or lactation were excluded. Diagnoses were established on the basis of clinical symptoms, serum thyroxine and TRAb, thyroid ultrasound, and orbital computed tomography. Ficoll-Paque density gradient centrifugation was used to isolate PBMCs from about 10 ml of fresh peripheral blood. Total RNA was extracted using Trizol reagent, and RNA quality was assessed on an Agilent 2100 Bioanalyzer. Amplification of TCR beta CDR3 regions was carried out from RNA transcripts. The first round of RT-PCR for the TCR CDR3 was performed with the HTBI primer set and the Qiagen OneStep RT-PCR kit. Libraries were constructed in a second round of multiplex PCR, after which size selection and purification were performed. Sequencing of the libraries was done on an Illumina HiSeq2000 using paired-end 100 bp reads. The study's processing was this. SOAPnuke was used to process the raw data, with reads discarded if the reads contained adapters or uncalled bases, had a mean Phred below 15, or lacked an exact constant-primer or identifier match. COPE v1.2.5 was used to merge high-quality paired reads, and clonotypes were defined as unique nucleotide sequences. Clonotypes were aligned to IMGT TRBV, TRBD and TRBJ reference segments using MiTCR v1.1. Analysis was restricted to V-J combinations with a frequency above 0.0001, which covered roughly 99% of repertoires. A TCS score was defined as the ratio between F50 (clonal expansion) and ExV (chaos), using BLOSUM62-based TCRdist between CDR3 peptides within each V-J. Welch's t-statistics and random forest reduced roughly 530 V-J features to fewer than 15, which were used in a naive Bayes classifier (R e1071). TCRdb trimmed public reads at Q25 via fastp, called clones via MiXCR and kept in-frame beta chains. Merged by CDR3 protein, the rows form single entries marked with the most common genes and DNA. The V and J calls come from TCRdb's annotation, not from the publication. In all, the sample holds about 420,000 distinct CDR3 sequences, and 15% to 19% of those were seen once. Roughly 7.4% of the sample goes to the ten largest clones.

This clonotype occurred many times. Which antigen it targets is not known. One base away there is no much larger clone; base qualities are not given. This sequence was found in a woman aged 18-30 years with Graves' hyperthyroidism. Sequencing was done on a sample of blood.

The sequenced DNA: TGTGCCAGCAGCTTAAGCGGGAAGGGGACGGATTCACCCCTCCACTTT. The encoded protein is CASSLSGKGTDSPLHF. The chain couples TRBV7-2 to TRBJ1-6, with a weak D call of TRBD1 (5 bases match). For CDR1 and CDR2, the germline V gene lists SGHTA and FQGNSA. Including the terminal cysteine and phenylalanine, the CDR3 comprises 16 residues. The entry retains the CDR3 DNA only, 48 bases that are in frame from base 1. The junction carries 16 bases between V and J, which are trimmed by 2 bases and 8 bases respectively.